The next 5 T cell receptor beta chains were all read from a single sample in a study of cytomegalovirus exposure and HLA in healthy donors. The PCR had 60 Vbeta and 13 Jbeta primers. Generated by immunoSEQ multiplex PCR, the TCRdb table keeps only in-frame clones and is missing some. The sample includes about 170,000 clones, approximately 65% of them seen just once. Input material: PBMCs. These receptors were obtained from a man in his forties in good health and CMV-seronegative.

CDR3 sequence (DNA): TGTGCCAGCAGCCCGTCCCTAGAAGTCACCACCGGGGAGCTGTTTTTT. Translating gives CASSPSLEVTTGELFF. The J gene is TRBJ2-2, the V gene TRBV6-4, with D unclear. Germline CDR1 and CDR2: MRHNA and SNTAGT. Trimming took off 6 bases at V and 4 bases at J, with 18 bases between the two ends. The CDR3 has 16 amino acids.

In its sample, this clone was seen a few times. The V gene is TRBV11-3, the J gene TRBJ1-1; TRBD1 matches at 9 bases. The V gene's germline CDR1 is SGHNT and CDR2 YENEEA. Trimming cost V 5 bases and J 1 base; bases outside gene matches: 8. The CDR3 runs 16 residues. The CDR3 here is CASSLSTGGQNTEAFF. CDR3 nucleotide sequence: TGTGCCAGCAGCCTCAGCACAGGGGGCCAGAACACTGAAGCTTTCTTT.

The table lists this clone with a few counts. The rearrangement links TRBV6-6 to TRBJ2-5; tentative D call: TRBD2 (5 bases). V was shortened by 4 bases and J by 2 bases, with 8 bases between the two germline ends. This CDR3 has 13 amino acids. Germline loops: CDR1 MNHNY, CDR2 SVGAGI (reference sequence). The CDR3 DNA sequence: TGTGCCAGCAGTTTCGGCGGGCAAGAGACCCAGTACTTC. Encoded protein: CASSFGGQETQYF.

The chain carries TRBV7-9 and TRBJ1-6; the D is unclear. This CDR3 contains 13 residues. CDR1 SEHNR and CDR2 FQNEAQ come from the germline V gene (reference sequence). Between the trimmed V and J ends, which lost 1 base and 10 bases, there was a span of 8 bases. CDR3 residues: CASSLERGSPLHF. The CDR3 region has the DNA TGTGCCAGCAGCTTAGAGCGGGGATCACCCCTCCACTTT.

As to this clone: Other DNA variants within this sample encode the same CDR3. The rearrangement uses TRBV29-1 and TRBJ2-3; tentative D call: TRBD2 (5 bases). The V gene lost 4 bases and the J gene lost 1 base, with 12 bases spanning the gap. The CDR3 has 14 residues. Germline assignment: CDR1 SQVTM and CDR2 ANQGSEA. The CDR3 nucleotides are TGCAGCGTTGTCCGTCTAGCAGGCACAGATACGCAGTATTTT. This translates into CSVVRLAGTDTQYF.